Shown below are 15 T cell receptor beta chains from a single sample sequenced in a study of blood T cell repertoires in COVID-19. Using immunoSEQ multiplex PCR, the repertoire was profiled, and TCRdb retains in-frame clones only, with some absent. The sample contains about 430,000 clones, around nine tenths of which appear only once. The sequenced sample consisted of peripheral blood. All receptors come from a man between 18 and 35 years old with COVID-19, enrolled during active disease.

The CDR3 is CASSPPGFAGSSYNEQFF. Written as DNA, the CDR3 is TGTGCCAGCAGCCCCCCGGGTTTTGCCGGGAGCTCCTACAATGAGCAGTTCTTC. This chain connects TRBV11-3 to TRBJ2-1; D might be TRBD2 (6 bases). Germline values: CDR1 SGHNT, CDR2 YENEEA. The CDR3 consists of 18 residues. The V end lost 5 bases, the J end lost 0 bases, and 20 bases lay between the germline ends.

This rearrangement joins TRBV19 to TRBJ1-5; TRBD1 is a possible D gene (6 bases). The CDR3 consists of 14 residues. Trimming removed 3 bases from V and 4 bases from J, with 10 bases in between. Germline V gene sequence: CDR1 LNHDA, CDR2 SQIVND (reference sequence). DNA for the CDR3: TGTGCCAGTAGTATCCAGGGGCGGAATCAGCCCCAGCATTTT. It translates to CASSIQGRNQPQHF. The variable domain in full, completed from reference TRBV19 and TRBJ1-5, reads DGGITQSPKYLFRKEGQNVTLSCEQNLNHDAMYWYRQDPGQGLRLIYYSQIVNDFQKGDIAEGYSVSREKKESFPLTVTSAQKNPTAFYLCASSIQGRNQPQHFGDGTRLSIL.

J is TRBJ2-1 and V is TRBV25-1; 8 nucleotides line up with TRBD2. The CDR3 runs to 17 residues. Trimming cost V 1 base and J 0 bases; bases outside gene matches: 5. Germline V CDR1 and CDR2: MGHDK, SYGVNS. The CDR3 region is CASSESLSGSSYNEQFF. CDR3 in DNA: TGTGCCAGCAGTGAATCCCTAAGCGGGAGCTCCTACAATGAGCAGTTCTTC.

This chain connects TRBV5-4 to TRBJ2-7, with D possibly matching TRBD2 (5 bases). The germline V and J ends were trimmed by 4 bases and 3 bases, with 17 bases remaining between them. This CDR3 region has 15 residues. Germline values: CDR1 SGHNT, CDR2 YYREEE (reference sequence). Here the CDR3 DNA reads TGTGCCAGCAGCCCAACCCTTGGGGAGTTCTACGAGCAGTACTTC. This sequence encodes CASSPTLGEFYEQYF.

The chain couples TRBV11-3 to TRBJ2-5; D is unclear. CDR3 size: 13 residues. Germline V CDR1 and CDR2: SGHNT, YENEEA. Trimming stripped 1 base from V and 2 bases from J, with 5 bases between. The DNA for the CDR3 is TGTGCCAGCAGCTTAGTGCGGCAAGAGACCCAGTACTTC. Amino acid sequence: CASSLVRQETQYF.

The chain recombines TRBV5-6 with TRBJ2-2, with 9 bases identical to TRBD1. The CDR3 totals 18 residues. J gave up 4 bases and V 5 bases, and 15 bases lay outside the gene matches. Germline CDR1 and CDR2: SGHDT and YYEEEE. CDR3 region: CASRVSGTGNALTGELFF. As DNA, the CDR3 is TGTGCCAGCAGAGTATCCGGGACAGGGAACGCGCTCACCGGGGAGCTGTTTTTT. Using reference TRBV5-6 and TRBJ2-2 for the parts outside the CDR3, the full variable domain is DAGVTQSPTHLIKTRGQQVTLRCSPKSGHDTVSWYQQALGQGPQFIFQYYEEEERQRGNFPDRFSGHQFPNYSSELNVNALLLGDSALYLCASRVSGTGNALTGELFFGEGSRLTVL.

This rearrangement joins TRBV3-1 (or the pseudogene TRBV3-2) to TRBJ1-2, with D tentatively TRBD1 (5 bases). Trimming shortened V by 4 bases and J by 5 bases, and 11 bases separated the two germline ends. The CDR3 totals 13 residues. Germline loops: CDR1 LGHDT, CDR2 YNNKEL (reference sequence). CDR3 region: CASSPSGGYGYTF. In DNA, the CDR3 is TGTGCCAGCAGCCCGTCGGGGGGTTATGGCTACACCTTC.

The J gene is TRBJ2-7, the V gene TRBV4-1, with D tentatively TRBD2 (6 bases). Germline assignment: CDR1 MGHRA and CDR2 YSYEKL. With 1 base removed from V and 9 bases from J, the gap between germline ends came to 10 bases. This CDR3 has 12 residues. The CDR3 here is CASSQVGGGQYF. Here the CDR3 DNA reads TGCGCCAGCAGCCAAGTGGGGGGTGGGCAGTACTTC.

The count of this clone is one. The CDR3 nucleotides read TGTGCCAGCAGAACAGGGGGCATCATGTACGAGCAGTACTTC. It specifies CASRTGGIMYEQYF. This chain uses TRBV27 with TRBJ2-7; 9 positions match TRBD1. The CDR3 covers 14 residues. CDR1 and CDR2 from the germline V gene are MNHEY and SMNVEV (reference sequence). Germline trimming cut 6 bases from V and 4 bases from J; bases unmatched to any gene: 7.

The genes are TRBV6-1 and TRBJ2-1; possibly TRBD2 for D (5 bases). Looked up from germline, CDR1 is MNHNS and CDR2 is SASEGT. This CDR3 comprises 18 residues. Between the trimmed V and J ends, which lost 0 bases and 2 bases, there was a span of 17 bases. CDR3 loop: CASSEARRTLSAYNEQFF. The CDR3 DNA is TGTGCCAGCAGTGAAGCTCGTAGGACCCTTAGCGCCTACAATGAGCAGTTCTTC.

This clone was seen only once. The rearrangement joins TRBV5-4 to TRBJ1-1, with a weak D call TRBD1 (5 bases). Trimming pared 5 bases from V and 1 base from J, leaving 15 bases between. The CDR3 runs to 15 residues. Germline CDR1 SGHNT, CDR2 YYREEE (reference sequence). CDR3: CASSPQTAKNTEAFF. CDR3 in DNA: TGTGCCAGCAGTCCACAGACAGCCAAGAACACTGAAGCTTTCTTT. The whole variable domain, remainder taken from reference TRBV5-4 and TRBJ1-1, is ETGVTQSPTHLIKTRGQQVTLRCSSQSGHNTVSWYQQALGQGPQFIFQYYREEENGRGNFPPRFSGLQFPNYSSELNVNALELDDSALYLCASSPQTAKNTEAFFGQGTRLTVV.

The rearrangement uses TRBV6-5 and TRBJ2-1, with D unresolved. CDR1 MNHEY and CDR2 SVGAGI come from the germline V gene. With 6 bases removed from V and 5 bases from J, the gap between germline ends came to 5 bases. CDR3 length: 11 amino acids. The CDR3 spells CASSHNNEQFF. The CDR3 DNA follows: TGTGCCAGCAGCCACAACAATGAGCAGTTCTTC.

The chain uses TRBV4-2 and TRBJ2-1; 7 positions match TRBD1. This CDR3 comprises 16 residues. Germline CDR1 is LGHNA and CDR2 is YNFKEQ. V shed 3 bases, J shed 1 base, and the junction held 6 bases outside the gene matches. CDR3 bases: TGTGCCAGCAGCCAGGGGGCGACAGGGTCCTACAATGAGCAGTTCTTC. Protein sequence: CASSQGATGSYNEQFF.

The J gene is TRBJ2-7, the V gene TRBV6-1; tentatively, D is TRBD2 (5 bases). The V gene lost 2 bases and the J gene lost 4 bases, with 18 bases spanning the gap. This CDR3 contains 16 residues. Germline CDR1 MNHNS, CDR2 SASEGT. For the CDR3, the DNA is TGTGCCAGCAGTGAACCCAGTCGGTTGAGGGCTTACGAGCAGTACTTC. It codes for CASSEPSRLRAYEQYF.

The chain joins TRBV6-5 to TRBJ1-1; TRBD1 matches 7 bases. This CDR3 is 14 amino acids long. V was pared by 6 bases and J by 12 bases, with 16 bases of the junction left unmatched. CDR1 and CDR2 (germline): MNHEY, SVGAGI. Here the CDR3 DNA reads TGTGCCAGCAGGGGGGACAGCCGCACAATCAGTCCTTTCTTT. This encodes CASRGDSRTISPFF.